The 8 T cell receptor beta chains below all came from one sample that was sequenced in a study of tumor-infiltrating lymphocytes in oesophageal squamous cell carcinoma (dated by TCRdb to 2016 to 2018). Receptor amplification or capture employed PCR. These reads were obtained on an Illumina HiSeq 2000. The public reads were run again by TCRdb, first through fastp at Q25 and then through MiXCR, and only productive beta chains were kept. All rows with the same CDR3 protein become a single entry with the most common DNA and genes. This sample gives about 3,400 distinct CDR3 sequences in total; approximately 15% of them show up just once. In total, the top ten clones hold around 25% of the sample. Sequences were obtained from esophageal tumor tissue. The receptor set was obtained from a male donor with esophageal squamous cell carcinoma.

The table lists this clonotype with many counts. The genes are TRBV5-1 and TRBJ1-4; 9 bases map to TRBD1. This CDR3 has 15 amino acids. Germline loops: CDR1 SGHRS, CDR2 YFSETQ. J gave up 5 bases and V 5 bases, and 7 bases lay outside the gene matches. The CDR3 nucleotides read TGCGCCAGCAGTGCAACAGGGGGCTCCAATGAAAAACTGTTTTTT. Translated, it gives CASSATGGSNEKLFF.

Sample share makes this clonotype medium-sized (0.01 to 0.1%). CDR3 DNA: TGTGCCAGCAGACCGGGACTAGCAGGGTTTGAGCAGTTCTTC. Encoded protein: CASRPGLAGFEQFF. The chain links TRBV28 to TRBJ2-1; 9 nucleotides align to TRBD2. The ends lost 6 bases at V and 9 bases at J; junction bases unmatched: 9. CDR3 size: 14 residues. CDR1 and CDR2 from the germline V gene are MDHEN and SYDVKM.

By frequency in the sample, this clonotype is medium-sized (0.01 to 0.1%). This chain connects TRBV7-9 to TRBJ1-3; D gene ambiguous. This CDR3 has 18 residues. Germline V CDR1 and CDR2: SEHNR, FQNEAQ (reference sequence). Trimming cost V 1 base and J 0 bases, with 16 bases left between them. CDR3 sequence: CASSLVATASSSGNTIYF. The CDR3 bases are TGTGCCAGCAGCTTAGTGGCCACCGCTAGCAGCTCTGGAAACACCATATATTTT. The full variable domain, in which reference TRBV7-9 and TRBJ1-3 provide the parts outside the CDR3, is DTGVSQNPRHKITKRGQNVTFRCDPISEHNRLYWYRQTLGQGPEFLTYFQNEAQLEKSRLLSDRFSAERPKGSFSTLEIQRTEQGDSAMYLCASSLVATASSSGNTIYFGEGSWLTVV.

Ten or more counts support this clonotype. A much larger clone is a single base away; this may be a read error. The gene calls are TRBV7-3 and TRBJ2-7; no reliable D call. The germline CDR1 and CDR2 sequences are SGHTA and FQGTGA. The CDR3 length is 12 residues. V was cut by 1 base and J by 5 bases, with 6 bases left in between. The CDR3 bases are TGTGCCAGCAGCTTAATGGGCGACGAGCAGTACTTC. Amino acids: CASSLMGDEQYF.

V usage is TRBV5-1 and J usage is TRBJ1-4, with D perhaps matching TRBD1 (5 bases). Germline V lookup: CDR1 SGHRS, CDR2 YFSETQ. This CDR3 spans 16 amino acids. V was pared by 4 bases and J by 16 bases, with 29 bases between. In DNA, the CDR3 is TGCGCCAGCAGCGTTAAGCCCGGGACTAGCGGAGACGAGCAGTTTTTT. Protein: CASSVKPGTSGDEQFF.

About this clonotype itself: Just one base apart from a much larger clone, this may be a read error. The chain couples TRBV24-1 to TRBJ2-7; D not certain. Deletions cut 7 bases from V and 7 bases from J, with 7 bases between. This CDR3 has 10 amino acids. The V gene's germline CDR1 is KGHDR and CDR2 SFDVKD. This CDR3 is CATRANEQYF. The CDR3 DNA reads TGTGCCACCAGGGCGAATGAGCAGTACTTC.

This clonotype was observed at least ten times. V is TRBV7-2 and J is TRBJ1-5, with unresolved D. V was cut by 5 bases and J by 0 bases, with 11 bases left in between. Germline V gives CDR1 SGHTA, CDR2 FQGNSA. The CDR3 extends over 15 amino acids. The CDR3 nucleotides are TGTGCCAGCAGCCCGGACGGATATAGCAATCAGCCCCAGCATTTT. Its translation: CASSPDGYSNQPQHF.

This clonotype qualifies as medium-sized (0.01 to 0.1%). DNA for the CDR3: TGTGCCAGCAGTTCCGTGACAGGGGAGTATGGCTACACCTTC. It encodes CASSSVTGEYGYTF. The V call is TRBV6-1, the J call TRBJ1-2; 8 bases match TRBD1. The germline CDR1 and CDR2 sequences are MNHNS and SASEGT. This CDR3 has 14 amino acids. V dropped 5 bases and J dropped 5; count of bases not matched to a gene: 7.